What follows is one T cell receptor beta chain and its context. Germline lookup yields CDR1 SGHVS and CDR2 FQNEAQ. CDR3 length: 13 residues. The V gene lost 3 bases and the J gene lost 2 bases, with 8 bases spanning the gap. Using immunoSEQ multiplex PCR, the repertoire was profiled, and TCRdb retains in-frame clones only, with some absent. Counted here are 250,000 to 350,000 clones, around 90% occurring once; the ten biggest clones make up 2.2%. The record originates from a study of blood T cell repertoires in COVID-19. Study context: Samples of COVID-19 (acute and convalescent) were obtained from the United States, Italy and Spain.

The chain is built from TRBV7-8 and TRBJ2-7, with D perhaps TRBD2 (5 bases). The sequencing sample was made of peripheral blood. This receptor was obtained from a woman between 45 and 60 years old who had recovered from COVID-19. CDR3 in amino acids: CASSFKEAYEQYF. Written as DNA, the CDR3 is TGTGCCAGCAGCTTCAAGGAGGCCTACGAGCAGTACTTC.